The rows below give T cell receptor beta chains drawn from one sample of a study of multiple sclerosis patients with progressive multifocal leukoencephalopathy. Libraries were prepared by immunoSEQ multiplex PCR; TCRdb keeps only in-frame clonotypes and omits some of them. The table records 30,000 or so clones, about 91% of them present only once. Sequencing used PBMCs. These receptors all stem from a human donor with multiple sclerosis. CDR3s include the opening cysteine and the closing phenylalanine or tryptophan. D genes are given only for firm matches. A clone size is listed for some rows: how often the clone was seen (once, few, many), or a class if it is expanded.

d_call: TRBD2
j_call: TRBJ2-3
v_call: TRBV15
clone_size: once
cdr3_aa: CATSRDRASGSDTQYF
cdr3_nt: TGTGCCACCAGCAGAGATAGGGCTAGCGGGAGTGATACGCAGTATTTT

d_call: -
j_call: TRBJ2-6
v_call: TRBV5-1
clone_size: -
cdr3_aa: CASSEGRAGANVLTF
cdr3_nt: TGCGCCAGCAGCGAGGGGAGAGCTGGGGCCAACGTCCTGACTTTC

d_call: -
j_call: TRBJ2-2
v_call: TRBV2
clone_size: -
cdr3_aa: CASSPIRSGTGELFF
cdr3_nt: TGTGCCAGCAGCCCTATCAGGAGCGGGACCGGGGAGCTGTTTTTT

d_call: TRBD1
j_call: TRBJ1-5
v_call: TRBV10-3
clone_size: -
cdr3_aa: CAISDPGQGYQPQHF
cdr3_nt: TGTGCCATCAGTGACCCGGGACAGGGGTATCAGCCCCAGCATTTT

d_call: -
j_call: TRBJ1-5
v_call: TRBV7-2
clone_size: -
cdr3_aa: CASSLRRSQPQHF
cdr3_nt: TGTGCCAGCAGCTTACGGCGGTCGCAGCCCCAGCATTTT

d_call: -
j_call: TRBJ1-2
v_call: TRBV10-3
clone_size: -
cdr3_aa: CAIRRNYGYTF
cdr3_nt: TGTGCCATCCGACGGAACTATGGCTACACCTTC

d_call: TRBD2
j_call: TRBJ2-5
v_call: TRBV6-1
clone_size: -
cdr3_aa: CASRGLAGGGETQYF
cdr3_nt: TGTGCCAGCAGAGGTCTAGCGGGAGGTGGAGAGACCCAGTACTTC

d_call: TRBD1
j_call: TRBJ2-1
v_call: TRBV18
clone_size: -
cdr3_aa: CASSGQGGNEQFF
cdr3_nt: TGTGCCAGCTCGGGACAGGGTGGCAATGAGCAGTTCTTC

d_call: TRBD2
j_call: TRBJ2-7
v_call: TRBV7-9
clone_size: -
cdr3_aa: CASSLGLLAGEAYEQYF
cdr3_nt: TGTGCCAGCAGCTTAGGCCTACTAGCGGGAGAGGCCTACGAGCAGTACTTC

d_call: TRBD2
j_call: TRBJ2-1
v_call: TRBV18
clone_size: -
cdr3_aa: CASSPTSGPINEQFF
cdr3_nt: TGTGCCAGCTCACCTACTAGCGGCCCCATCAATGAGCAGTTCTTC

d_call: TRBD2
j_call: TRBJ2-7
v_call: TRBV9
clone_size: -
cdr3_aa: CASSVTSGMIYEQYF
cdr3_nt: TGTGCCAGCAGCGTGACTAGCGGGATGATCTACGAGCAGTACTTC

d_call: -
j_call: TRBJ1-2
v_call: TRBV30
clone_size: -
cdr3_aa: CAWSVKGAYRDGYTF
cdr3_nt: TGTGCCTGGAGTGTAAAAGGGGCTTACAGGGATGGCTACACCTTC

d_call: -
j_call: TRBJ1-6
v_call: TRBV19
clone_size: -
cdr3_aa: CASSPGTSGSPLHF
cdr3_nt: TGTGCCAGTAGTCCCGGGACGTCGGGTTCACCCCTCCACTTT

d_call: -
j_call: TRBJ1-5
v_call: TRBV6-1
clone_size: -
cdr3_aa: CASSPRQGIEQPQHF
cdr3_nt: TGTGCCAGCAGTCCGAGGCAGGGGATTGAACAGCCCCAGCATTTT

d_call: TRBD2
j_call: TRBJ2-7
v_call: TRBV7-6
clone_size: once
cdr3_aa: CASSPEAGGISYEQYF
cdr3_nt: TGTGCCAGCAGCCCCGAGGCGGGAGGAATTTCCTACGAGCAGTACTTC

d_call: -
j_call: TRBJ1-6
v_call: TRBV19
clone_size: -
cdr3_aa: CASSPSRGGYSPLHF
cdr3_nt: TGTGCCAGTAGCCCGAGCCGGGGGGGATACTCACCCCTCCACTTT

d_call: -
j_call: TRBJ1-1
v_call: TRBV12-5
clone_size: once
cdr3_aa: CASGIYRGSRQSTEAFF
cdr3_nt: TGTGCTAGTGGTATCTACCGTGGGTCGAGACAGTCTACTGAAGCTTTCTTT

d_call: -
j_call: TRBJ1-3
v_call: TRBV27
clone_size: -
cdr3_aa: CASSLSGRSGNTIYF
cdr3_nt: TGTGCCAGCAGTTTGAGCGGTCGGTCTGGAAACACCATATATTTT

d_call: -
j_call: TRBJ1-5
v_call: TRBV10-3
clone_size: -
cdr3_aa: CAISGWAEGQPQHF
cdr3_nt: TGTGCCATCAGTGGTTGGGCAGAGGGTCAGCCCCAGCATTTT

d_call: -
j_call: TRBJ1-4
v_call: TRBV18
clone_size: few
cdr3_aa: CASSPFGATNEKLFF
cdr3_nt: TGTGCCAGCTCACCATTCGGTGCAACTAATGAAAAACTGTTTTTT

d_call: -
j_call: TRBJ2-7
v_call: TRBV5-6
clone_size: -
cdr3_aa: CASSLVAFSYEQYF
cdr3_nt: TGTGCCAGCAGCTTGGTAGCCTTCTCCTACGAGCAGTACTTC

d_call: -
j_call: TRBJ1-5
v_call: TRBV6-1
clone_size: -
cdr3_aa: CASRQVINQPQHF
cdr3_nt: TGTGCCAGCAGACAGGTCATCAATCAGCCCCAGCATTTT

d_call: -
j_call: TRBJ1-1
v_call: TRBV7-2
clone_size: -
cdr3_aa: CASSPRERTEAFF
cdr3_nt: TGTGCCAGCAGCCCCAGGGAAAGGACTGAAGCTTTCTTT

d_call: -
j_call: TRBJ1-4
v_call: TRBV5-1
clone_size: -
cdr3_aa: CASSLTGTNRVGEKLFF
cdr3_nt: TGCGCCAGCAGCTTAACCGGGACCAATAGGGTCGGGGAAAAACTGTTTTTT

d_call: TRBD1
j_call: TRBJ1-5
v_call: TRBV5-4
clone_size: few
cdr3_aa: CASSPGQGKNQPQHF
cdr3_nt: TGTGCCAGCAGCCCCGGACAGGGAAAGAATCAGCCCCAGCATTTT

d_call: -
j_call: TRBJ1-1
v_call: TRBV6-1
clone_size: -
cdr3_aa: CASSYSLLNTEAFF
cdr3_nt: TGTGCCAGCAGCTACAGCCTTTTGAACACTGAAGCTTTCTTT

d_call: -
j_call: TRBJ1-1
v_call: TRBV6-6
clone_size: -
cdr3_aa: CASSIPGESTEAFF
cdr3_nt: TGTGCCAGCAGCATCCCCGGGGAAAGCACTGAAGCTTTCTTT

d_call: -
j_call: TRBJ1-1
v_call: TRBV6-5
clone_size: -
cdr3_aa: CASSTQRGVNTEAFF
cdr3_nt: TGTGCCAGCAGCACCCAGAGAGGGGTAAACACTGAAGCTTTCTTT

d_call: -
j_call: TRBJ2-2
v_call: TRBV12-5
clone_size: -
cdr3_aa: CASGYDTGELFF
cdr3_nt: TGTGCTAGTGGTTATGACACCGGGGAGCTGTTTTTT

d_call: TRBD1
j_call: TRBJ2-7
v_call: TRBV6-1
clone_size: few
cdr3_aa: CASSEASDRGLRQYF
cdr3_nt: TGTGCCAGCAGTGAAGCGTCCGACAGGGGGTTGCGGCAGTACTTC

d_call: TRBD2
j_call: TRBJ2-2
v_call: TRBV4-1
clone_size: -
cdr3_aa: CASRPYPLAGGTGELFF
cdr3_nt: TGCGCCAGCAGGCCCTACCCACTAGCGGGGGGAACCGGGGAGCTGTTTTTT

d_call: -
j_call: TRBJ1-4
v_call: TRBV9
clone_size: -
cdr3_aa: CASSVDPSGANEKLFF
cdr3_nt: TGTGCCAGCAGCGTAGACCCGAGCGGGGCTAATGAAAAACTGTTTTTT

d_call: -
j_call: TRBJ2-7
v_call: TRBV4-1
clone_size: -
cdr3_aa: CASSQLLLSSYEQYF
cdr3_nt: TGCGCCAGCAGCCAATTACTTTTAAGCTCCTACGAGCAGTACTTC

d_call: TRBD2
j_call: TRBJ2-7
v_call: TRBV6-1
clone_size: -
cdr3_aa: CASKGGLVAYEQYF
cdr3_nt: TGTGCCAGCAAGGGAGGGCTCGTCGCCTACGAGCAGTACTTC

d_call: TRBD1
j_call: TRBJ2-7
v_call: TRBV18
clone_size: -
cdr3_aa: CASSPGTGPYEQYF
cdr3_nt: TGTGCCAGCTCACCAGGGACAGGGCCATACGAGCAGTACTTC

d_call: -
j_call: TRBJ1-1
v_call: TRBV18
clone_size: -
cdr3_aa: CASSQTAVSGTEAFF
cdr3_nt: TGTGCCAGCTCGCAGACCGCAGTCTCGGGGACTGAAGCTTTCTTT

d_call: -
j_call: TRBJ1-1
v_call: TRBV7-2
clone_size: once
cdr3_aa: CASSLIGRNTEAFF
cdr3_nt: TGTGCCAGCAGCTTAATTGGGAGGAACACTGAAGCTTTCTTT

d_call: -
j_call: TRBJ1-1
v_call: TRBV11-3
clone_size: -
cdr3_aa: CASSLSQRGTEAFF
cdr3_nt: TGTGCCAGCAGCTTATCCCAAAGAGGGACTGAAGCTTTCTTT

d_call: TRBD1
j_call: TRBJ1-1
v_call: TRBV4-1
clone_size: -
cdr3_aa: CASSQVRDSRNTEAFF
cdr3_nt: TGCGCCAGCAGCCAAGTCAGGGACAGCCGGAACACTGAAGCTTTCTTT

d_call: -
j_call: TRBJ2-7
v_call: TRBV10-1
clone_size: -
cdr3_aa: CASSESTLATHEQYF
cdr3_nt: TGCGCCAGCAGTGAGTCGACACTAGCTACCCACGAGCAGTACTTC

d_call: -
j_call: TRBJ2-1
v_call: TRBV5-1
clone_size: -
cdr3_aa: CASSFRAHSHNEQFF
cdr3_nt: TGCGCCAGCAGCTTCCGGGCCCACAGCCACAATGAGCAGTTCTTC

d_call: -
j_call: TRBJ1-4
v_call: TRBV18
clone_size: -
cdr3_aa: CASSPGTPPGEKLFF
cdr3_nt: TGTGCCAGCTCACCCGGGACTCCACCGGGGGAAAAACTGTTTTTT

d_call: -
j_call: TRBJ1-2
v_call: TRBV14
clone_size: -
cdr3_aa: CASSQDNTQLYGYTF
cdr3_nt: TGTGCCAGCAGCCAAGATAACACCCAACTCTATGGCTACACCTTC

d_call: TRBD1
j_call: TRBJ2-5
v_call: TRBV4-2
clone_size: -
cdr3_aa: CASSLQGARETQYF
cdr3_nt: TGTGCCAGCAGCTTACAGGGGGCCCGGGAGACCCAGTACTTC

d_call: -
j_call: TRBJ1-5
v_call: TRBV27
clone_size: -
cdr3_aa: CASSFGANQPQHF
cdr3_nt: TGTGCCAGCAGTTTTGGGGCCAATCAGCCCCAGCATTTT

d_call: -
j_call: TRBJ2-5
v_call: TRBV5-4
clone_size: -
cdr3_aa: CASSFFLGTQYF
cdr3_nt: TGTGCCAGCAGCTTTTTCCTCGGGACCCAGTACTTC

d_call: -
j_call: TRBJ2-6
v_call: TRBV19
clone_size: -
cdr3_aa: CASTLEGRGANVLTF
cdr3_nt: TGTGCCAGTACGTTAGAGGGGCGTGGGGCCAACGTCCTGACTTTC

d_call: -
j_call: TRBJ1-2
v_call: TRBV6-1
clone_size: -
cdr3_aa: CASLDRNYGYTF
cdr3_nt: TGTGCCAGCCTAGACAGGAACTATGGCTACACCTTC

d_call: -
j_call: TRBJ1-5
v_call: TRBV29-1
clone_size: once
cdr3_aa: CSVEPRAGQPQHF
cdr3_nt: TGCAGCGTCGAGCCGCGGGCGGGTCAGCCCCAGCATTTT

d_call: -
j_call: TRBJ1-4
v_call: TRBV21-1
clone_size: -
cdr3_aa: CASRTTKGLSGEKLFF
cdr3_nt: TGTGCCAGCAGAACCACGAAGGGATTGAGTGGTGAAAAACTGTTTTTT

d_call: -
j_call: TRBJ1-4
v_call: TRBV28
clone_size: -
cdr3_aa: CASSAVVGAMTNEKLFF
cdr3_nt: TGTGCCAGCAGTGCCGTGGTGGGGGCGATGACTAATGAAAAACTGTTTTTT

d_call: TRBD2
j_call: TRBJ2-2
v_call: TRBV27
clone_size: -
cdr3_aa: CASSLWAGEGTGELFF
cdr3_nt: TGTGCCAGCAGTTTATGGGCGGGAGAGGGCACCGGGGAGCTGTTTTTT

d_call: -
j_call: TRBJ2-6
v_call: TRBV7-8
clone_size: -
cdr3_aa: CASSLDRGSGANVLTF
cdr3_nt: TGTGCCAGCAGCTTAGATCGGGGCTCTGGGGCCAACGTCCTGACTTTC

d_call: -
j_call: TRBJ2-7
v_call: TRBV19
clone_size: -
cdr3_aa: CASSIEGRGYEQYF
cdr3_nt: TGTGCCAGTAGTATAGAGGGACGGGGATACGAGCAGTACTTC

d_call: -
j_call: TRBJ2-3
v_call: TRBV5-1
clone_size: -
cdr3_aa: CASSLDTNTRGTQYF
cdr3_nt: TGCGCCAGCAGCTTGGATACTAACACGCGCGGTACGCAGTATTTT

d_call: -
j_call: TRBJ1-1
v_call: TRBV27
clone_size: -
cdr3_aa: CASSCKNGNMNTEAFF
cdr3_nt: TGTGCCAGCAGTTGCAAGAATGGGAACATGAACACTGAAGCTTTCTTT

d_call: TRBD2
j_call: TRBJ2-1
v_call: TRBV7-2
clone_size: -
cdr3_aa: CASRLAGAGEQFF
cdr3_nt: TGTGCCAGCAGACTAGCGGGAGCGGGTGAGCAGTTCTTC

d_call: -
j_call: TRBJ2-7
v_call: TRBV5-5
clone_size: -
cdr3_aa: CASSWGAERAAYEQYF
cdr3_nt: TGTGCCAGCAGCTGGGGGGCGGAGCGGGCTGCCTACGAGCAGTACTTC